A single T cell receptor (beta chain) is shown here with its context. The data were obtained in a study of OX40 agonist ivuxolimab in advanced cancers. Turning to the study itself: Patients received ivuxolimab, an intravenous treatment, every 2 weeks at 0.01 to 10 mg/kg.

This table comes from immunoSEQ multiplex PCR, and its TCRdb copy is limited to in-frame clones, with some not included. The data hold tens of thousands of clones, with 91% observed a single time. Baseline was the first blood sampling point, followed by cycle 4 day 1 and cycle 7 day 1. The CDR3 runs 18 residues. V was pared by 3 bases and J by 2 bases, with 11 bases of the junction left unmatched. The V gene's germline CDR1 is MDHEN and CDR2 SYDVKM. This clonotype was sampled from an adult with an advanced solid tumor such as melanoma, head and neck, liver or kidney cancer. V is TRBV28 and J is TRBJ1-5, with 9 bases matching TRBD1. The sample in question was CD4+ or CD8+ T cells sorted from blood, obtained in a trial of the OX40 agonist ivuxolimab. This CDR3 is CASSFSRYRGLGNQPQHF. CDR3 DNA: TGTGCCAGCAGTTTCAGCCGTTACAGGGGGCTGGGCAATCAGCCCCAGCATTTT.